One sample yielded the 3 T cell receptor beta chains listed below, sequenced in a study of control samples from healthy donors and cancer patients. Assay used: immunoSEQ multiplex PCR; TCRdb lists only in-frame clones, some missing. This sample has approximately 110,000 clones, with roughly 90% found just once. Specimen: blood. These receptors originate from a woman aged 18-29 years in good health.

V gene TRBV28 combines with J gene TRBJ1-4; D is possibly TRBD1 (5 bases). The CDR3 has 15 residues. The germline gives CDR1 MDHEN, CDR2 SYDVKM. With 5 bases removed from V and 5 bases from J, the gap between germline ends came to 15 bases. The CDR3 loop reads CASSPTDNWNEKLFF. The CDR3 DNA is TGTGCCAGCAGTCCCACGGACAACTGGAATGAAAAACTGTTTTTT.

The CDR3 here is CASSQGQTRNQPQHF. The CDR3 DNA follows: TGTGCCAGCAGCCAGGGACAAACTCGCAATCAGCCCCAGCATTTT. The V gene is TRBV7-2, the J gene TRBJ1-5; D is perhaps TRBD1 (6 bases). The V end was cut by 5 bases, the J end by 2 bases, with 13 bases between. CDR1 SGHTA and CDR2 FQGNSA come from the germline V gene. The CDR3 has 15 residues.

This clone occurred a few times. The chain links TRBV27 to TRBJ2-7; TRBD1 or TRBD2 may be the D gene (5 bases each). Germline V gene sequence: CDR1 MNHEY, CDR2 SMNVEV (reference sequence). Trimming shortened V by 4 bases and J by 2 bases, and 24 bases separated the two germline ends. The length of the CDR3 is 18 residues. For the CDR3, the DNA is TGTGCCAGCAGTTCCACCTCCAGCTGGGGGACCTACCCCTACGAGCAGTACTTC. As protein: CASSSTSSWGTYPYEQYF.